This entry features one T cell receptor (beta chain) sequence. Its target is not known. Since a much larger clone is just one base distant, this may be a read error. Regarding time point: newly diagnosed GD, antithyroid drugs for less than 3 months. RNA extracted from PBMCs served as the sequencing template. The data derive from a study of regulatory T cells in long-lasting Graves disease. Study findings and constraints: Among samples with persistent disease, TRBV28, TRBJ1-2 and TRBJ2-5 were favored. TCR diversity was lower in persistent Graves' patients than in newly diagnosed ones.

Trimming cost V 0 bases and J 2 bases, with 8 bases left between them. CDR3 length equals 14 residues. The germline CDR1 and CDR2 sequences are DFQATT and SNEGSKA (reference sequence). Construction of TCR beta libraries relied on iRepertoire HTBI primers and on Arm-PCR targeting CDR3 regions. In the authors' workflow: Across all samples, under 65 TRBV segments and 11 to 15 TRBJ segments were identified. TCRdb re-called the multiplex PCR reads through MiXCR, storing one row per CDR3 protein. It is TCRdb's table, rather than the study itself, that gives the V and J calls and clone size. The sample includes around 400,000 distinct CDR3 sequences, around 15% of them seen just once.

The specimen comprised peripheral blood mononuclear cells (PBMCs), sampled at new diagnosis, from a patient treated with antithyroid drugs. This TCR derives from a female donor with Graves disease. The chain carries TRBV20-1 and TRBJ1-5; D uncertain. The DNA of the CDR3 is TGCAGTGCTAGAGAGGGTTCGGGCAATCAGCCCCAGCATTTT. It is translated as CSAREGSGNQPQHF.